Listed here are 28 T cell receptor beta chains from one sample, sequenced in a study of patients and donors after allogeneic stem cell transplantation (dated by TCRdb to about 2020). Libraries were made using RT-PCR. TCRdb shows the sequencer as NextSeq 550. The raw public reads went through TCRdb reprocessing: fastp at Q25, MiXCR clone calling, in-frame beta chains kept. Identical CDR3 proteins give one entry, which carries the most common genes and DNA. This sample gives 900,000 to 1,000,000 distinct CDR3 sequences in total; roughly 18% of them show up just once. 6% of the sample rests with the top ten. Sequencing was performed on blood, either unsorted or a sorted T cell fraction (not recorded which). These receptors all stem from a human donor who was either an allogeneic HSCT recipient or a stem cell or donor lymphocyte infusion donor (not recorded which). It is not recorded whose cells these are; they may come from a transplant donor.

This clonotype was seen more than once but under ten times. This sequence joins TRBV21-1 and TRBJ2-2; the D segment call TRBD1 is taken from the table without a DNA check. TRBV21-1 is deemed a pseudogene. CDR3 length: 16 residues. The chain's CDR3 is CASSKRGEANTGELFF. CDR3 in DNA: TGTGCCAGCAGCAAAAGGGGGGAAGCTAACACCGGGGAGCTGTTTTTT.

Of note for this clonotype: At one of its ends the junction is not consistent with the germline gene, which may arise from a read error. This chain uses TRBV2 with TRBJ1-1; D not certain. Germline assignment: CDR1 SNHLY and CDR2 FYNNEI. The CDR3 runs 15 residues. CDR3 residues: CASSAQILMNTEAIF. The CDR3, as DNA: TGTGCCAGCAGTGCACAGATCCTAATGAACACTGAAGCTATCTTT.

The chain is built from TRBV11-2 and TRBJ2-5, with D perhaps TRBD2 (6 bases). This CDR3 comprises 14 residues. Trimming removed 6 bases at V and 4 bases at J, with 15 bases between. Germline V lookup: CDR1 SGHAT, CDR2 FQNNGV. CDR3 in DNA: TGTGCCAGCAGTTTGGGGAGGCCGGGAGAGACCCAGTACTTC. Translating gives CASSLGRPGETQYF.

This clonotype was picked up a small number of times. The V call is TRBV2, the J call TRBJ2-7, with D unclear. Per germline, CDR1 SNHLY and CDR2 FYNNEI. This CDR3 is built from 13 residues. Trimming stripped 3 bases from V and 3 bases from J, with 9 bases between. CDR3: CASSDPGDYEQYF. Written as DNA, the CDR3 is TGTGCCAGCAGTGATCCTGGGGACTACGAGCAGTACTTC.

This clonotype was found a few times. The V call is TRBV6-1, the J call TRBJ2-1; 8 positions match TRBD2. Germline V gene sequence: CDR1 MNHNS, CDR2 SASEGT. CDR3 size: 14 residues. J lost 5 bases, V lost 5 bases, and 5 bases had no gene match. CDR3 residues: CASSRGSGDNEQFF. CDR3 bases: TGTGCCAGCAGTCGGGGTAGCGGGGACAATGAGCAGTTCTTC.

V and J are TRBV27 and TRBJ2-7; either TRBD1 or TRBD2 may supply D (6 bases each). Trimming cost V 6 bases and J 4 bases, with 16 bases left between them. The germline gives CDR1 MNHEY, CDR2 SMNVEV (reference sequence). The CDR3 length is 14 residues. The CDR3 DNA sequence: TGTGCCAGCAGCAAATCGGGGGCTCAGTACGAGCAGTACTTC. This codes for CASSKSGAQYEQYF.

Concerning this clonotype: Being one base from a much bigger clone, this may be a read error. This sequence joins TRBV11-2 and TRBJ1-1; no reliable D call. The CDR3 loop spans 13 amino acids. CDR1 is SGHAT and CDR2 is FQNNGV in the germline V gene. The V end lost 5 bases, the J end lost 1 base, and 8 bases lay between the germline ends. The CDR3, as DNA: TGTGCCAGCAGCCAGAAATGGAACACTGAAGCTTTCTTT. Its protein product is CASSQKWNTEAFF.

The CDR3 loop is CATSREGPRTNEQFF. In nucleotides, the CDR3 is TGTGCCACCAGCAGAGAGGGACCGAGAACCAATGAGCAGTTCTTC. The V and J genes are TRBV15 and TRBJ2-1, with D perhaps matching TRBD1 or TRBD2 (5 bases each). Deletions cut 0 bases from V and 6 bases from J, with 12 bases between. The germline V gene has CDR1 LNHNV and CDR2 YYDKDF (reference sequence). The CDR3 is 15 residues long. Full variable domain (missing parts from reference TRBV15 and TRBJ2-1): DAMVIQNPRYQVTQFGKPVTLSCSQTLNHNVMYWYQQKSSQAPKLLFHYYDKDFNNEADTPDNFQSRRPNTSFCFLDIRSPGLGDTAMYLCATSREGPRTNEQFFGPGTRLTVL.

The chain links TRBV24-1 to TRBJ2-5; D is unclear. Per the germline V gene, CDR1 is KGHDR and CDR2 is SFDVKD. This CDR3 spans 12 amino acids. V was cut by 3 bases and J by 6 bases, with 7 bases left in between. The CDR3 nucleotides are TGTGCCACCAGTGATGGGGTGAAGACCCAGTACTTC. Translated: CATSDGVKTQYF.

The gene calls are TRBV12-3 or TRBV12-4 and TRBJ1-5; the match to TRBD1 covers 7 bases. After removal of 5 bases from V and 2 bases from J, the junction contained 6 bases not matched to a gene. The CDR3 runs 15 residues. As DNA, the CDR3 is TGTGCCAGCAGTCCCCAGGGGGAGGGCAATCAGCCCCAGCATTTT. Encoded protein: CASSPQGEGNQPQHF.

J is TRBJ2-7 and V is TRBV12-3 or TRBV12-4; possibly TRBD1 for D (6 bases). Trimming took 1 base from V and 0 from J, leaving 10 bases between them. The CDR3 spans 15 residues. CDR3 nucleotides: TGTGCCAGCAGTTTAGTAAGGGGGAACTCCTACGAGCAGTACTTC. Translating it yields CASSLVRGNSYEQYF.

V gene TRBV11-1 combines with J gene TRBJ2-5; D not certain. Germline values: CDR1 SGHAT, CDR2 FQDESV (reference sequence). There are 13 residues in the CDR3. With 1 base removed from V and 5 bases from J, the gap between germline ends came to 8 bases. This CDR3 reads CASSLEMRETQYF. In DNA, the CDR3 is TGTGCCAGCAGCTTAGAGATGCGGGAGACCCAGTACTTC.

This clonotype was counted between two and nine times. The chain couples TRBV27 to TRBJ2-3, with no clear D. This CDR3 region has 14 residues. V dropped 5 bases and J dropped 5 bases, with 14 bases sitting between them. The germline V gene encodes CDR1 MNHEY and CDR2 SMNVEV (reference sequence). The DNA for the CDR3 is TGTGCCAGCAGTCTCACGCCCCTAGTAGATACGCAGTATTTT. Translating it yields CASSLTPLVDTQYF.

V is TRBV30 and J is TRBJ1-2; D is perhaps TRBD1 (5 bases). From germline, CDR1 is GTSNPN and CDR2 SVGIG (reference sequence). Trimming cost V 4 bases and J 3 bases, with 12 bases left between them. The CDR3 extends over 13 amino acids. CDR3 coding DNA: TGTGCCTGGAACGACAGAATGGACTATGGCTACACCTTC. This codes for CAWNDRMDYGYTF.

The gene calls are TRBV5-5 and TRBJ2-3; D gene uncertain. The CDR3 totals 15 residues. Per the germline V gene, CDR1 is SGHKS and CDR2 is YYEKEE (reference sequence). V lost 4 bases, J lost 1 base, and 13 bases lay in between. The CDR3 DNA follows: TGTGCCAGCAGCCTGGGTCGAGTCGGCACAGATACGCAGTATTTT. Its translation is CASSLGRVGTDTQYF.

The V call is TRBV6-5, the J call TRBJ1-2; no definite D call. The germline gives CDR1 MNHEY, CDR2 SVGAGI. There are 12 residues in the CDR3. V lost 3 bases and J 13 bases, leaving 15 bases between the germline ends. CDR3 DNA sequence: TGTGCCAGCAGTTATGGTTCCGCAGCGGCCACCTTC. Translation: CASSYGSAAATF.

This clonotype has more than one count but fewer than ten. The chain employs TRBV12-3 or TRBV12-4 and TRBJ2-2; 7 bases map to TRBD2. This CDR3 has 14 amino acids. V was clipped by 6 bases and J by 6 bases; unmatched bases: 7. The CDR3 region has the DNA TGTGCCAGCAGGAGGAGCGGGGCGGCCGGGGAGCTGTTTTTT. Translating it yields CASRRSGAAGELFF.

This clonotype was seen only a few times. The CDR3, as DNA: TGCAGCGTTGGATTTAAGGGGTCTAACACCGGGGAGCTGTTTTTT. This sequence encodes CSVGFKGSNTGELFF. The genes are TRBV29-1 and TRBJ2-2; D possibly corresponds to TRBD1 (5 bases). Germline CDR1 and CDR2: SQVTM and ANQGSEA. Trimming removed 4 bases from V and 2 bases from J, with 14 bases in between. The CDR3 is 15 residues long.

J is TRBJ1-1 and V is TRBV7-2; TRBD1 matches 8 bases. After removal of 4 bases from V and 5 bases from J, the junction contained 12 bases not matched to a gene. Germline V CDR1 and CDR2: SGHTA, FQGNSA. CDR3 size: 16 residues. The DNA of the CDR3 is TGTGCCAGCAGCTCCGTCCCGCAGGGGGCGAGGACTGAAGCTTTCTTT. Encoded protein: CASSSVPQGARTEAFF.

This clonotype has just a few counts. This chain links TRBV28 with TRBJ1-1, with 7 nucleotides matching TRBD1. From germline, CDR1 is MDHEN and CDR2 SYDVKM. This CDR3 comprises 13 residues. Trimming removed 8 bases from V and 2 bases from J; junction bases left unmatched: 5. The CDR3 DNA is TGTGCCAGCGGACAGGTAATAAACACTGAAGCTTTCTTT. Translating it yields CASGQVINTEAFF.

This clonotype was picked up a small number of times. The chain uses TRBV12-3 or TRBV12-4 and TRBJ1-1; TRBD1 might be the D (6 bases). This CDR3 has 15 amino acids. Deletions cut 1 base from V and 5 bases from J, with 14 bases between. The chain's CDR3 is CASSLGIGGQTEAFF. CDR3 nucleotide sequence: TGTGCCAGCAGTTTAGGAATCGGGGGGCAAACTGAAGCTTTCTTT.

J is TRBJ2-3 and V is TRBV7-8; D is perhaps TRBD2 (6 bases). Germline-derived CDR1 and CDR2 are SGHVS and FQNEAQ. The V gene lost 4 bases and the J gene lost 6 bases, with 23 bases spanning the gap. The CDR3 is made up of 17 amino acids. In DNA form, the CDR3 reads TGTGCCAGCAGCTCCAGGAGACCGGAGGGTTTTTTGGATACGCAGTATTTT. Its protein is CASSSRRPEGFLDTQYF.

The J gene is TRBJ2-5, the V gene TRBV10-3; D possibly matches TRBD1 or TRBD2 (5 bases each). This CDR3 is 15 amino acids long. The ends were cut back, 2 bases at V and 1 base at J, with 11 bases in the middle. Germline V gene lookup returns CDR1 ENHRY and CDR2 SYGVKD. This chain's CDR3 is CAISEPPGPQETQYF. In DNA form, the CDR3 reads TGTGCCATCAGTGAGCCTCCGGGGCCCCAAGAGACCCAGTACTTC.

The chain links TRBV5-1 to TRBJ1-3; D gene uncertain. Trimming removed 0 bases from V and 2 bases from J, with 6 bases in between. The CDR3 covers 14 residues. CDR1 and CDR2 (germline): SGHRS, YFSETQ. This CDR3 is CASSLEFTGNTIYF. CDR3 in DNA: TGCGCCAGCAGCTTGGAGTTCACTGGAAACACCATATATTTT.

Only a few counts were recorded for this clonotype. This chain joins TRBV20-1 and TRBJ1-1; 7 bases match TRBD1. The CDR3 extends over 15 amino acids. Germline V gene lookup returns CDR1 DFQATT and CDR2 SNEGSKA (reference sequence). The J segment lost 0 bases and the V segment lost 6 bases, leaving 10 bases of the junction unmatched. The CDR3: CSARPGQSMNTEAFF. DNA for the CDR3: TGCAGTGCCCGACCGGGACAGAGCATGAACACTGAAGCTTTCTTT.

This clonotype was seen a handful of times. The chain employs TRBV24-1 and TRBJ2-3; D ambiguous. The CDR3 has 15 amino acids. The germline gives CDR1 KGHDR, CDR2 SFDVKD. The V gene lost 3 bases and the J gene lost 6 bases, with 15 bases spanning the gap. CDR3 coding DNA: TGTGCCACCAGTGATCGACTCAAAGGTGGGGATACGCAGTATTTT. Its translation: CATSDRLKGGDTQYF.

The rearrangement uses TRBV20-1 and TRBJ1-2; D remains ambiguous. CDR1 and CDR2 from the germline V gene are DFQATT and SNEGSKA (reference sequence). This CDR3 has 11 amino acids. CDR3 bases: TGCAGCCTTGGAGCTAACTATGGCTACACCTTC. The encoded protein is CSLGANYGYTF.

This clonotype was seen a handful of times. The CDR3 nucleotides read TGTGCCAGCAGCCAAGATCCCATAGCGGGAGGTCGAGAGACCCAGTACTTC. Its protein product is CASSQDPIAGGRETQYF. The chain joins TRBV3-1 to TRBJ2-5; 10 nucleotides line up with TRBD2. The trim removed 0 bases at V and 4 bases at J, leaving 8 bases unmatched. CDR3 size: 17 residues. Germline lookup yields CDR1 LGHDT and CDR2 YNNKEL (reference sequence).